This TCR beta chain was retrieved from a study of identical twins. This clonotype was detected many times. The antigen is unknown. The study's findings and limits: Conclusions relied on cross-sectional statistical analysis, not following the same donors.

Unique molecular identifiers were in the cDNA, with template-switch universal primer binding. TCRdb recomputed calls from the 5' RACE reads with MiXCR, one row per CDR3 protein. The profile shows approximately 300,000 distinct CDR3 sequences, less than 9.5% of them singletons. This CDR3 has 12 residues. The V end was cut by 6 bases, the J end by 8 bases, with 11 bases between. Germline V gene sequence: CDR1 MNHEY, CDR2 SVGEGT. These data are also associated with another study on yellow fever vaccine responses in identical twins. From that second work: Reportedly, the T cell response mounted by twins to vaccine seemed partly convergent, partly personalized.

Sequenced material: CD8+ T cells sorted from blood. The TCR originated in a woman aged 18-29 years in good health. This chain links TRBV6-2 or TRBV6-3 with TRBJ2-1; D uncertain. The CDR3 sequence: CASSLRWDEQFF. Here the CDR3 DNA reads TGTGCCAGCAGCTTACGGTGGGATGAGCAGTTCTTC.